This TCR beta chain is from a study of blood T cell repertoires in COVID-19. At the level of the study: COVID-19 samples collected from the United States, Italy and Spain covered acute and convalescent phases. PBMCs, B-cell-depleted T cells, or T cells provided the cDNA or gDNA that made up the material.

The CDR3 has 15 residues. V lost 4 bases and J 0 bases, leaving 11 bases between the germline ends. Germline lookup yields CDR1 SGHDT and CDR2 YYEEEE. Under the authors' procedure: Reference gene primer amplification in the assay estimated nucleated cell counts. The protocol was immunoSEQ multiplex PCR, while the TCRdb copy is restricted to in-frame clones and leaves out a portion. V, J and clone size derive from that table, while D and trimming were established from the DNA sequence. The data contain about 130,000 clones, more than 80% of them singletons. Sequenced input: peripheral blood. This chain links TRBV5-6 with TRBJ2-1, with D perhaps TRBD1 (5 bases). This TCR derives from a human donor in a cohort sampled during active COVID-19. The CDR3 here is CASSTRTNSYNEQFF. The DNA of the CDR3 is TGTGCCAGCAGCACCCGGACAAACTCCTACAATGAGCAGTTCTTC.